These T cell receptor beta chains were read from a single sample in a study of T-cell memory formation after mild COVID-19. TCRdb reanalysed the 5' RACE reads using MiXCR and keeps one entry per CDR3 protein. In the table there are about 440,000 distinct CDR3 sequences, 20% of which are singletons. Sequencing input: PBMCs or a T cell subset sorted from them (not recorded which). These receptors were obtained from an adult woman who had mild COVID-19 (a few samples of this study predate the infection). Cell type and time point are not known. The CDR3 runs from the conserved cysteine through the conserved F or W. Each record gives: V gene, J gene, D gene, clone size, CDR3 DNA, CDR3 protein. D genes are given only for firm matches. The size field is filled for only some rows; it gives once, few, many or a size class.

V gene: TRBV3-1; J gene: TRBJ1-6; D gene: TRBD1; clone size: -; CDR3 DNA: TGTGCCAGCAGCCAGGTACAGGGGAATTCACCCCTCCACTTT; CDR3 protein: CASSQVQGNSPLHF
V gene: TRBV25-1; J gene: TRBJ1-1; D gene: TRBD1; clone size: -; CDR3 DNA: TGTGCCAGCAGGGGCGCGGGACAGGGTCCCCATTTT; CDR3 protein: CASRGAGQGPHF
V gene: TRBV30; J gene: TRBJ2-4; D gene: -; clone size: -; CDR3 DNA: TGTGCCTGGAGTGTATCAGGCACAAAAAACATTCAGTACTTC; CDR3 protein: CAWSVSGTKNIQYF
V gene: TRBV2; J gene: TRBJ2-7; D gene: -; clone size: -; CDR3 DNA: TGTGCCAGCAGTGGAGGAAGATCATGGGCCTACGAGCAGTACTTC; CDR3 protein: CASSGGRSWAYEQYF
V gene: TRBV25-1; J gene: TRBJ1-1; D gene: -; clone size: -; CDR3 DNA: TGTGCCAGCAGTCATCAGAACACTGAAGCTTTCTTT; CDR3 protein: CASSHQNTEAFF
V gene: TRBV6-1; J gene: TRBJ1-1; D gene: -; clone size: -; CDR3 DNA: TGTGCCAGCAGCGTTTCGGGACTCTCAGTGAACACTGAAGCTTTCTTT; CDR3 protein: CASSVSGLSVNTEAFF
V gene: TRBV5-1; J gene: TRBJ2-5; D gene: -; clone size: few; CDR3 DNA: TGCGCCAGCAGCTTCTCCGGGACGAGGGAGACCCAGTACTTC; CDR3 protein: CASSFSGTRETQYF
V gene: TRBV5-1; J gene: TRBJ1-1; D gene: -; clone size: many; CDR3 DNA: TGCGCCAGCAGCTTGCTTCCGCCAGGGACCAACACTGAAGCTTTCTTT; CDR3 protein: CASSLLPPGTNTEAFF
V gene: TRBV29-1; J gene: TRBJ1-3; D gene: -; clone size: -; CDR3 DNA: TGCAGCGTTTCCCTTCGCAGCCGTTCTGGAAACACCATATATTTT; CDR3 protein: CSVSLRSRSGNTIYF
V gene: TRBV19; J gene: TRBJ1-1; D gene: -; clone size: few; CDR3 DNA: TGTGCCAGTAGTGAAACAGGGAACACTGAAGCTTTCTTT; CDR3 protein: CASSETGNTEAFF
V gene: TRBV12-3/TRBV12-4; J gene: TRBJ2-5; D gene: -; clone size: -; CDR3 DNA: TGTGCCAGCACTGAAAGGGGACAACAAGAGACCCAGTACTTC; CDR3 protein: CASTERGQQETQYF
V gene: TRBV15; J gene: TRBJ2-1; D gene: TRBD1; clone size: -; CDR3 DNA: TGTGCCACCAGCATGACAGGGCCGAATGAGCAGTTCTTC; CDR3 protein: CATSMTGPNEQFF
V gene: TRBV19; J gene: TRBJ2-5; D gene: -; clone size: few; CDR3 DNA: TGTGCCAGTAGTGCGGACAATGCGGAGACCCAGTACTTC; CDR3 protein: CASSADNAETQYF
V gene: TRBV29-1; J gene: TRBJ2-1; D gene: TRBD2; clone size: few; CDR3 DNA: TGCAGCGTTGACATGGGACTAGCGGCATACAATGAGCAGTTCTTC; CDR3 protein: CSVDMGLAAYNEQFF
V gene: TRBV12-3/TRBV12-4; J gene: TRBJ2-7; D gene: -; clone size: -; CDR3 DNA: TGTGCCAGCACCAATGGGCCAGGGGGGGCCTACGAGCAGTACTTC; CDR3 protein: CASTNGPGGAYEQYF
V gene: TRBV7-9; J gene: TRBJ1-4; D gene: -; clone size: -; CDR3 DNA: TGTGCCAGCAGCAGGAACCTCAGGGCAACTAATGAAAAACTGTTTTTT; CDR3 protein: CASSRNLRATNEKLFF
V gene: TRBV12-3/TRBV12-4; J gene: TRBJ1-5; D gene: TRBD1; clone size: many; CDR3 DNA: TGTGCCAGCAGACCTGGGACAGTTAGCAATCAGCCCCAGCATTTT; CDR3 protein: CASRPGTVSNQPQHF
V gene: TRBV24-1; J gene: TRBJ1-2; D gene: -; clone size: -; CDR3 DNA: TGTGCCACCAGTGATTCCAGGGCCCTGCACTATGGCTACACCTTC; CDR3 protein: CATSDSRALHYGYTF
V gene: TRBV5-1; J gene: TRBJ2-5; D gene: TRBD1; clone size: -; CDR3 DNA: TGCGCCAGCTCGGGACAGATTCAAGAGACCCAGTACTTC; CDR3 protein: CASSGQIQETQYF
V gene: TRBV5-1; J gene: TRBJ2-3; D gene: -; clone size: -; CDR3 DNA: TGCGCCAGCAGCCCCCCTACCCTCACAGATACGCAGTATTTT; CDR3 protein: CASSPPTLTDTQYF
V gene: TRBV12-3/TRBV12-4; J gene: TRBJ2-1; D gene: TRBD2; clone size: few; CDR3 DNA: TGTGCCAGCAGTTTGGCTGCTAGCGGGAAATACAATGAGCAGTTCTTC; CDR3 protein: CASSLAASGKYNEQFF
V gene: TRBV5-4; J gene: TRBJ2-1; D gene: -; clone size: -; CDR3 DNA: TGTGCCAGCAGCGCCAGCCGAAATGAGCAGTTCTTC; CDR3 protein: CASSASRNEQFF
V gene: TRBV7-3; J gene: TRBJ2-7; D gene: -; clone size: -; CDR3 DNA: TGTGCCAGCAGCCCATCGACAGGCGTGTACGAGCAGTACTTC; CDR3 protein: CASSPSTGVYEQYF
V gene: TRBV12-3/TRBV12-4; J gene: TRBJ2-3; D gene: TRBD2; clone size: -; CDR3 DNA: TGTGCCAGCAGTTCGTTTAGCGGGGGCCGCAACACAGATACGCAGTATTTT; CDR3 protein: CASSSFSGGRNTDTQYF
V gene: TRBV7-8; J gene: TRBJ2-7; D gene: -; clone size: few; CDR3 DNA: TGTGCCAGCGGCTCGACCTACGAGCAGTACTTC; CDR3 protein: CASGSTYEQYF
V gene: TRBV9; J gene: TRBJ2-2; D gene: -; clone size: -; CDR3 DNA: TGTGCCAGCAGCGTAGAGGTGTACGGCGGGGAGCTGTTTTTT; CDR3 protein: CASSVEVYGGELFF
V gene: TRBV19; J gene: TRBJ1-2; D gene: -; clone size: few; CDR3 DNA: TGTGCCATCTCCTCAGGGGCGGGGCCAGCGGATGGCTACACCTTC; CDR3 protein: CAISSGAGPADGYTF
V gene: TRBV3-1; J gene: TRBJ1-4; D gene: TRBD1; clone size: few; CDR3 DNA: TGTGCCAGCAGCCAGCGTCGGACAGGGAATGAAAAACTGTTTTTT; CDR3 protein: CASSQRRTGNEKLFF
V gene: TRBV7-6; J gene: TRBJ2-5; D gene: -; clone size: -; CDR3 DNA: TGTGCCAGCACCCCCGGGACATTAGGACAAGAAACCCAGTACTTC; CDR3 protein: CASTPGTLGQETQYF
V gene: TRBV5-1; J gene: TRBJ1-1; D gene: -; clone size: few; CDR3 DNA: TGCGCCAGCAGCTTTGAGGGGCGCACTGAAGCTTTCTTT; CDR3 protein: CASSFEGRTEAFF
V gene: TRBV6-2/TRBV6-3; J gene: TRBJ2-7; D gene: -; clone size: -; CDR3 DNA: TGTGCCAGCGGGGACGGAGGGGGGGCGAAGCAGTACTTC; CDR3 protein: CASGDGGGAKQYF
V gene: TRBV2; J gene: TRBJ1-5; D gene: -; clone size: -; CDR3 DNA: TGTGCCAGCAGTGAAGTGTGGGGGGATCAGCCCCAGCATTTT; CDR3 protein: CASSEVWGDQPQHF
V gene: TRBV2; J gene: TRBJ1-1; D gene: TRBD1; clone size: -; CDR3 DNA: TGTGCCAGCAGTGATGACAGGGACACTGAAGCTTTCTTT; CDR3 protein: CASSDDRDTEAFF
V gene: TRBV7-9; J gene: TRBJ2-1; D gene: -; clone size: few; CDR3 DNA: TGTGCCAGCAGCTTACGAGGCTTTGAAGTCTACAATGAGCAGTTCTTC; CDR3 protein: CASSLRGFEVYNEQFF
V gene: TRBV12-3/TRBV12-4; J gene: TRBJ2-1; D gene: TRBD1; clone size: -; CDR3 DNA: TGTGCCAGCAGTCCAGGGGGCGCGGTGATCAATGAGCAGTTCTTC; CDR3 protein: CASSPGGAVINEQFF
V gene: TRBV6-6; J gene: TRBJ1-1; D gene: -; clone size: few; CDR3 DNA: TGTGCCAGCAGTTACGAGGGGAGGGGAACTGAAGCTTTCTTT; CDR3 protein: CASSYEGRGTEAFF
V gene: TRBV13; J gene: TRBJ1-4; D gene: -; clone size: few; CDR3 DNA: TGTGCCAGCAGCTTAGGCAGACAGAATGAAAAACTGTTTTTT; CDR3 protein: CASSLGRQNEKLFF
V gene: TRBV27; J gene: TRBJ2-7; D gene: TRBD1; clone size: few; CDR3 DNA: TGTGCCAGCAGTTTATTCTATTGGGGACAGGGCTCCTACGAGCAGTACTTC; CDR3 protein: CASSLFYWGQGSYEQYF
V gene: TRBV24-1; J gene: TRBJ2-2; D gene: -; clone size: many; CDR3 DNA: TGTGCCACCGGGTCGGCCGGGGAGCTGTTTTTT; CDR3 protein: CATGSAGELFF
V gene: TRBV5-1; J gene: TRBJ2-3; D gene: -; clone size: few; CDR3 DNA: TGCGCCAGCAGCTTGGCAGCGGGCGGGCAAACAGATACGCAGTATTTT; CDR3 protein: CASSLAAGGQTDTQYF
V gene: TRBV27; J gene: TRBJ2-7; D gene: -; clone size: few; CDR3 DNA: TGTGCCAGCAGTTTAGTCTGGCGGAGCTCCTACGAGCAGTACTTC; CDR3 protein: CASSLVWRSSYEQYF
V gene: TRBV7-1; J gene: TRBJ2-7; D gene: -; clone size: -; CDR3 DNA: TGTGCCAGCAGCTCAGGGACGGGACGGGACGAGCAGTACTTC; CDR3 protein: CASSSGTGRDEQYF
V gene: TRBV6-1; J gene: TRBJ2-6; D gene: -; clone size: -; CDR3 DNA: TGTGCCAGCACCCCGGGCTGGGCCAACGTCCTGACTTTC; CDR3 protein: CASTPGWANVLTF
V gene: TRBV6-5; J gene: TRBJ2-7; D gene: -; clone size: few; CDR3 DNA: TGTGCCACCGTCGGTGAGCAGTACTTC; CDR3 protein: CATVGEQYF
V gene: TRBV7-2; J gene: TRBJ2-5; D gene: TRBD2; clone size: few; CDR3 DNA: TGTGCCAGCAGCTTAGGTCGACTAGCGGGGTCCCAAGAGACCCAGTACTTC; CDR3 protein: CASSLGRLAGSQETQYF
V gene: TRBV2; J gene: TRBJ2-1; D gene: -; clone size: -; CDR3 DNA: TGTGCCAGCAGTCCCCCAGGGGACTCCTACAATGAGCAGTTCTTC; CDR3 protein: CASSPPGDSYNEQFF
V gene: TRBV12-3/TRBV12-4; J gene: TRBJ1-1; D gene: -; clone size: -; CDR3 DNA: TGTGCCAGCAGGTACCCAATACCATTTAGGAGGCACGGTGGCACTGAAGCTTTCTTT; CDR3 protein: CASRYPIPFRRHGGTEAFF
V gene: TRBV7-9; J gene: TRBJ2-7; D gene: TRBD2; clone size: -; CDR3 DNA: TGTGCCAGCAGCCCGCTCGGCGGGAGGGGTTACGAGCAGTACTTC; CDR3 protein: CASSPLGGRGYEQYF
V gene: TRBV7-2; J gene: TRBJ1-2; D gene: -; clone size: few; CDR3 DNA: TGTGCCAGCAGCCCCCCCCTCTATGGCTACACCTTC; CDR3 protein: CASSPPLYGYTF
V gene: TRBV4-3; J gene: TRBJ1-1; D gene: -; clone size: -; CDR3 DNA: TGCGCCAGCAGCCAAGAGGGCCATGCCACTGAAGCTTTCTTT; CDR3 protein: CASSQEGHATEAFF
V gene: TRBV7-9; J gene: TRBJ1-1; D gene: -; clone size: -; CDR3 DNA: TGTGCCAGCAGCTCGTCACAGGCGAATGAAGCTTTCTTT; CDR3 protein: CASSSSQANEAFF